These 26 T cell receptor beta chains came from one sample sequenced in a study of OX40 agonist ivuxolimab in advanced cancers. Profiled with immunoSEQ multiplex PCR; TCRdb holds only in-frame clones, not every one. Among 50,000 or so clones listed, around 87% were seen once. This sample comprised CD4+ or CD8+ T cells sorted from blood, obtained in a trial of the OX40 agonist ivuxolimab. Receptor source: an adult with an advanced solid tumor such as melanoma, head and neck, liver or kidney cancer.

This sequence joins TRBV7-9 and TRBJ2-1, with D hard to call. Trimming took off 4 bases at V and 6 bases at J, with 7 bases between the two ends. Looked up from germline, CDR1 is SEHNR and CDR2 is FQNEAQ (reference sequence). This CDR3 comprises 12 residues. CDR3 sequence (DNA): TGTGCCAGCAGCTACTCGGGCAATGAGCAGTTCTTC. It specifies CASSYSGNEQFF.

This chain joins TRBV4-3 and TRBJ2-7, with D uncertain. Trimming took 3 bases from V and 1 from J, leaving 10 bases between them. Germline V gene data show CDR1 as LGHNA and CDR2 as YSLEER. This CDR3 region has 14 residues. The CDR3 bases are TGCGCCAGCAGCCAGCGCACGGATTCCTACGAGCAGTACTTC. It codes for CASSQRTDSYEQYF.

This clone occurred once. The chain recombines TRBV9 with TRBJ1-2; D is perhaps TRBD1 (5 bases). The CDR3 length is 14 residues. V lost 2 bases and J 14 bases, leaving 22 bases between the germline ends. The V gene's germline CDR1 is SGDLS and CDR2 YYNGEE. The chain's CDR3 is CASSVGAYVGEETF. In DNA form, the CDR3 reads TGTGCCAGCAGCGTCGGGGCATACGTGGGAGAAGAGACCTTC.

This chain uses TRBV28 with TRBJ2-7, with D perhaps assigned TRBD1 or TRBD2 (6 bases each). From germline, CDR1 is MDHEN and CDR2 SYDVKM. The CDR3 loop spans 20 amino acids. Trimming left V 3 bases short and J 0 bases short, with 27 bases between. The CDR3 protein is CASSLQIGGKGGSSSYEQYF. CDR3 sequence (DNA): TGTGCCAGCAGTTTGCAAATCGGGGGAAAAGGGGGGTCAAGCTCCTACGAGCAGTACTTC.

The chain joins TRBV7-3 to TRBJ1-2; D gene uncertain. There are 15 residues in the CDR3. Germline CDR1 SGHTA, CDR2 FQGTGA. Between the trimmed V and J ends, which lost 5 bases and 6 bases, there was a span of 19 bases. The CDR3 coding sequence is TGTGCCAGCAGCCTATCCGGAACGGGTGGGGATGGCTACACCTTC. Residues: CASSLSGTGGDGYTF.

The rearrangement joins TRBV7-9 to TRBJ2-7, with 7 positions matching TRBD1. V was pared by 8 bases and J by 2 bases, with 6 bases of the junction left unmatched. Per the germline V gene, CDR1 is SEHNR and CDR2 is FQNEAQ (reference sequence). The CDR3 spans 13 residues. The CDR3 bases are TGTGCCAGCTCCGACAGGGTTGCCTACGAGCAGTACTTC. Protein sequence: CASSDRVAYEQYF.

This chain uses TRBV6-5 with TRBJ2-3; D is possibly TRBD1 (5 bases). V was pared by 1 base and J by 1 base, with 12 bases between. The CDR3 totals 16 residues. Germline V gene sequence: CDR1 MNHEY, CDR2 SVGAGI. The CDR3 loop reads CASSYWNGRGTDTQYF. The CDR3 DNA sequence: TGTGCCAGCAGTTACTGGAATGGCAGGGGCACAGATACGCAGTATTTT.

This clone was counted between two and nine times. This chain links TRBV10-3 with TRBJ1-1; D gene ambiguous. The germline gives CDR1 ENHRY, CDR2 SYGVKD. The V gene lost 3 bases and the J gene lost 1 base, with 18 bases spanning the gap. This CDR3 is built from 17 residues. The CDR3 DNA sequence: TGTGCCATCAGTGACATAAGAGGTGTGAGGGAGAACACTGAAGCTTTCTTT. This codes for CAISDIRGVRENTEAFF.

The chain employs TRBV12-5 and TRBJ2-3; D is perhaps TRBD2 (7 bases). The CDR3 has 15 amino acids. V was trimmed by 4 bases and J by 4 bases, leaving 15 bases between them. The V gene's germline CDR1 is LGHNT and CDR2 FRNRAP. In DNA, the CDR3 is TGTGCTAGTGGTTCGTGGGGGGGCCCCGCAGATACGCAGTATTTT. This encodes CASGSWGGPADTQYF.

V usage is TRBV13 and J usage is TRBJ2-7, with D perhaps TRBD1 (6 bases). This CDR3 is 15 amino acids long. Between the trimmed V and J ends, which lost 4 bases and 6 bases, there was a span of 19 bases. Looked up from germline, CDR1 is PRHDT and CDR2 is FYEKMQ (reference sequence). The CDR3 sequence is CASSSAGTSRVEQYF. The CDR3 bases are TGTGCCAGCAGCTCAGCAGGGACATCTAGGGTCGAGCAGTACTTC.

V is TRBV11-2 and J is TRBJ2-4; D is tentatively TRBD1 or TRBD2 (5 bases each). V was pared by 7 bases and J by 7 bases, with 14 bases between. The length of the CDR3 is 13 residues. Per germline, CDR1 SGHAT and CDR2 FQNNGV. CDR3 residues: CASKGTLRNIQYF. Here the CDR3 DNA reads TGTGCCAGCAAAGGGACGCTAAGGAACATTCAGTACTTC.

V is TRBV7-2 and J is TRBJ1-1; D uncertain. V was shortened by 7 bases and J by 7 bases, with 13 bases between the two germline ends. The germline CDR1 and CDR2 sequences are SGHTA and FQGNSA. The CDR3 is made up of 12 amino acids. The CDR3 spells CASTLRGSEAFF. The CDR3 coding sequence is TGTGCCAGCACCCTCCGGGGAAGTGAAGCTTTCTTT.

The chain combines TRBV11-2 with TRBJ2-7; 10 bases align to TRBD1. Trimming removed 4 bases from V and 4 bases from J; junction bases left unmatched: 4. CDR1 and CDR2 from the germline V gene are SGHAT and FQNNGV. This CDR3 has 14 residues. CDR3 coding DNA: TGTGCCAGCAGCTACGGGACAGGGGAGTACGAGCAGTACTTC. It is translated as CASSYGTGEYEQYF. Complete variable domain (other parts from reference TRBV11-2 and TRBJ2-7): EAGVAQSPRYKIIEKRQSVAFWCNPISGHATLYWYQQILGQGPKLLIQFQNNGVVDDSQLPKDRFSAERLKGVDSTLKIQPAKLEDSAVYLCASSYGTGEYEQYFGPGTRLTVT.

The CDR3 region is CASSQEEGAQPQHF. CDR3 DNA sequence: TGCGCCAGCAGCCAAGAAGAGGGGGCGCAGCCCCAGCATTTT. The V and J genes are TRBV4-3 and TRBJ1-5; 7 bases fit TRBD1. The V gene's germline CDR1 is LGHNA and CDR2 YSLEER. V shed 0 bases, J shed 7 bases, and the junction held 3 bases outside the gene matches. There are 14 residues in the CDR3.

The chain employs TRBV7-2 and TRBJ2-1; D unclear. The germline V gene encodes CDR1 SGHTA and CDR2 FQGNSA. Trimming took 5 bases from V and 3 from J, leaving 14 bases between them. The CDR3 consists of 15 residues. CDR3 in amino acids: CASSPHRVIYNEQFF. CDR3 sequence (DNA): TGTGCCAGCAGCCCCCATCGGGTCATCTACAATGAGCAGTTCTTC.

The chain links TRBV7-9 to TRBJ1-2, with D maybe TRBD1 (6 bases). V lost 4 bases and J lost 6, with 21 bases in between. The CDR3 sequence is 16 residues long. CDR1 SEHNR and CDR2 FQNEAQ come from the germline V gene (reference sequence). As DNA, the CDR3 is TGTGCCAGCAGCTACGAAACAGGGTGGGGAGAGGATGGCTACACCTTC. Translated, it gives CASSYETGWGEDGYTF. Looking up the rest from reference TRBV7-9 and TRBJ1-2 gives the full variable domain: DTGVSQNPRHKITKRGQNVTFRCDPISEHNRLYWYRQTLGQGPEFLTYFQNEAQLEKSRLLSDRFSAERPKGSFSTLEIQRTEQGDSAMYLCASSYETGWGEDGYTFGSGTRLTVV.

DNA for the CDR3: TGTGCCAGCAGCCCCACCCAGAGATCGTCCTACGAGCAGTACTTC. It is translated as CASSPTQRSSYEQYF. V is TRBV11-2 and J is TRBJ2-7; no definite D call. The CDR3 has 15 amino acids. Trimming stripped 5 bases from V and 1 base from J, with 15 bases between. Germline values: CDR1 SGHAT, CDR2 FQNNGV.

CDR3 region: CASSLETGISTEAFF. CDR3 sequence (DNA): TGTGCCAGCAGCTTAGAGACAGGTATCTCCACTGAAGCTTTCTTT. The chain is built from TRBV13 and TRBJ1-1; perhaps TRBD1 as D (6 bases). The CDR3 is made up of 15 amino acids. V lost 1 base, J lost 4 bases, and 13 bases lay in between. Germline V gives CDR1 PRHDT, CDR2 FYEKMQ (reference sequence). Filled out from reference TRBV13 and TRBJ1-1, the complete variable domain reads AAGVIQSPRHLIKEKRETATLKCYPIPRHDTVYWYQQGPGQDPQFLISFYEKMQSDKGSIPDRFSAQQFSDYHSELNMSSLELGDSALYFCASSLETGISTEAFFGQGTRLTVV.

This chain uses TRBV9 with TRBJ2-5; TRBD1 matches 10 bases. The J call may be faulty, since TRBJ2-7 better matches the DNA end. The V gene's germline CDR1 is SGDLS and CDR2 YYNGEE. This CDR3 region has 15 residues. CDR3 residues: CASSPRQGANIEQYF. CDR3 in DNA: TGTGCCAGCAGCCCTCGACAGGGGGCAAATATCGAGCAGTACTTC.

V usage is TRBV9 and J usage is TRBJ2-3, with D possibly TRBD2 on 6 matching bases. Germline V gene sequence: CDR1 SGDLS, CDR2 YYNGEE. CDR3 length: 14 amino acids. V was trimmed by 5 bases and J by 1 base, leaving 11 bases between them. The CDR3 DNA sequence: TGTGCCAGCAGGCAGGGACTGGGCACAGATACGCAGTATTTT. Its translation is CASRQGLGTDTQYF.

This clone was seen a single time. The rearrangement joins TRBV7-2 to TRBJ2-3; the match to TRBD1 covers 7 bases. The V segment lost 1 base and the J segment 4 bases; nucleotides outside the gene matches: 8. Germline CDR1 SGHTA, CDR2 FQGNSA. This CDR3 has 16 residues. CDR3 coding DNA: TGTGCCAGCAGCTTAGAGGCAGGGGGAGTGGCAGATACGCAGTATTTT. This translates into CASSLEAGGVADTQYF. Using reference TRBV7-2 and TRBJ2-3 for the parts outside the CDR3, the full variable domain is GAGVSQSPSNKVTEKGKDVELRCDPISGHTALYWYRQSLGQGLEFLIYFQGNSAPDKSGLPSDRFSAERTGGSVSTLTIQRTQQEDSAVYLCASSLEAGGVADTQYFGPGTRLTVL.

V gene TRBV5-6 combines with J gene TRBJ2-7, with D maybe TRBD1 (5 bases). Germline-derived CDR1 and CDR2 are SGHDT and YYEEEE. The length of the CDR3 is 14 residues. V was pared by 0 bases and J by 0 bases, with 7 bases between. Here the CDR3 DNA reads TGTGCCAGCAGCTTGGGACAGATCTCCTACGAGCAGTACTTC. This gives the protein CASSLGQISYEQYF.

The chain is built from TRBV2 and TRBJ1-1; D possibly corresponds to TRBD1 (5 bases). CDR1 and CDR2 from the germline V gene are SNHLY and FYNNEI. This CDR3 region has 17 residues. V was pared by 4 bases and J by 0 bases, with 18 bases between. The DNA of the CDR3 is TGTGCCAGCAGTGGGGACCGGAGGGTTTTAATGAACACTGAAGCTTTCTTT. Translated, it gives CASSGDRRVLMNTEAFF.

The V call is TRBV7-6, the J call TRBJ2-1, with D unresolved. The CDR3 runs to 13 residues. V was trimmed by 5 bases and J by 9 bases, leaving 14 bases between them. CDR1 and CDR2 from the germline V gene are SGHVS and FNYEAQ. CDR3 protein: CASSTGPSAEQFF. In DNA form, the CDR3 reads TGTGCCAGCAGCACTGGGCCAAGCGCTGAGCAGTTCTTC.

The chain links TRBV5-6 to TRBJ2-7; 8 nucleotides align to TRBD2. The CDR3 has 14 amino acids. After removal of 0 bases from V and 7 bases from J, the junction contained 6 bases not matched to a gene. Germline assignment: CDR1 SGHDT and CDR2 YYEEEE. CDR3 loop: CASSLVEGGREQYF. In nucleotides, the CDR3 is TGTGCCAGCAGCTTGGTGGAGGGCGGGAGGGAGCAGTACTTC.

With regard to this clone: Germline is not matched at one junction end, which may reflect a read error. The chain combines TRBV27 with TRBJ2-3, with a tentative D call TRBD2 (5 bases). In germline, CDR1 is MNHEY, CDR2 SMNVEV (reference sequence). The CDR3 consists of 18 residues. CDR3 sequence: CASKVYPPDGLSTVTQYF. CDR3 bases: TGTGCCAGCAAAGTTTATCCCCCGGACGGACTCAGCACAGTTACGCAGTATTTT.